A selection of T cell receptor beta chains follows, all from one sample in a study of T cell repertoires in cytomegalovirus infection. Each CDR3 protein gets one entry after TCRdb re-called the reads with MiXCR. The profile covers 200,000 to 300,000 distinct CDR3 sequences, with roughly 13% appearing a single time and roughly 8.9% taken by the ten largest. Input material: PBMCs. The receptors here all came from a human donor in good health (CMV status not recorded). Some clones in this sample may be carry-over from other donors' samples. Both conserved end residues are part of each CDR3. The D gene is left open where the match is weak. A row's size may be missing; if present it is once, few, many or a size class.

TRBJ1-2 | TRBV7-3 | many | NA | TGTGCCAGCAGCCGAGACGGGAACTATGGCTACACCTTC | CASSRDGNYGYTF
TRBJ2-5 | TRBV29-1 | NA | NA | TGCAGCGTTGAAGAGGCTAGAGAGACCCAGTACTTC | CSVEEARETQYF
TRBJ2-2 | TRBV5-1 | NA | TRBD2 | TGCGCCAGCAGCTTTAGCGGGAGCTTCACCGGGGAGCTGTTTTTT | CASSFSGSFTGELFF
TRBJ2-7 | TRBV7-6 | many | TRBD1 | TGTGCCAGCAGCTGGCTCTCTTCCGGGACAGCCAACGAGCAGTACTTC | CASSWLSSGTANEQYF
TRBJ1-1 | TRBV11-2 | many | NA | TGTGCCAGCAGCGAAGGACAGTCAAACACTGAAGCTTTCTTT | CASSEGQSNTEAFF
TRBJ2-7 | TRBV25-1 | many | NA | TGTGCCAGCAGTCAGGAGAGACTGGGGAACTACGAGCAGTACTTC | CASSQERLGNYEQYF
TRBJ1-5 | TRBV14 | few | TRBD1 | TGTGCCAGCAGCCCAGGGGGCTTCGAGCCCCAGCATTTT | CASSPGGFEPQHF
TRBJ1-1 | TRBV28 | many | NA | TGTGCCAGCAGTACAGGGCTGAACACTGAAGCTTTCTTT | CASSTGLNTEAFF
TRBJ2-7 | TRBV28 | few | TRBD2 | TGTGTTGTAGGACTAGCGGGAGGGTACGAGCAGTACTTC | CVVGLAGGYEQYF
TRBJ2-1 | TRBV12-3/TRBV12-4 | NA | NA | TGTGCCAGCAGTTTAAGTGGTAGCGATGAGCAGTTCTTC | CASSLSGSDEQFF
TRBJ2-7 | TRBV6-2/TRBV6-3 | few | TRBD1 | TGTGCCAGCAGCCCGTCGACAGGGGTGAACGAGCAGTACTTC | CASSPSTGVNEQYF
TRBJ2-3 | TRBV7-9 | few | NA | TGTGCCAGCAGCTTATTGGGGGTTAGCACAGATACGCAGTATTTT | CASSLLGVSTDTQYF
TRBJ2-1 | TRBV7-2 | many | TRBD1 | TGTGCCAGCAGCTTAGCGGTACAGGGGAAAGGGAATGAGCAGTTCTTC | CASSLAVQGKGNEQFF
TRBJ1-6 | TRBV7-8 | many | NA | TGTGCCAGCAGCTTAGAGGGCTTACCCCTCCACTTT | CASSLEGLPLHF
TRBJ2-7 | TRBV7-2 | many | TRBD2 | TGTGCCAGCAGCTTAGCGACTAGCCGCGAGCAGTACTTC | CASSLATSREQYF
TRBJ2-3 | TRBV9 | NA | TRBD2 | TGTGCCAGCAGCCCACAGACTAGCGGGAGCACAGATACGCAGTATTTT | CASSPQTSGSTDTQYF
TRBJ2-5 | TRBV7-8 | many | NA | TGTGCCAGCAGAAAACGGACGGGACAAGAGACCCAGTACTTC | CASRKRTGQETQYF
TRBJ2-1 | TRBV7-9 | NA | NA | TGTGCCAGCAGCTTAGCTAGCTCCCTTAGTGGGGGGCCAGTAACAGGGGAGCAGTTCTTC | CASSLASSLSGGPVTGEQFF
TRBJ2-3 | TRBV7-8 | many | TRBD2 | TGTGCCAGCAGCTTAGGTAGCGGGGGGTATACGCAGTATTTT | CASSLGSGGYTQYF
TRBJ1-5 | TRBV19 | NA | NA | TGTGCCAGTAGTATCCACGTGGTCGAACAGCCCCAGCATTTT | CASSIHVVEQPQHF
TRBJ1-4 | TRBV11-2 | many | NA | TGTGCCAGCAGCTTCCTACAAAGGGTGGATAAAACTAATGAAAAACTGTTTTTT | CASSFLQRVDKTNEKLFF
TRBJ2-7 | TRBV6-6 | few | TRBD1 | TGTGCCAGCAGCAGCAGGGACAGGGATATCTACGAGCAGTACTTC | CASSSRDRDIYEQYF
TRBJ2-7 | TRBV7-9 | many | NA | TGTGCCAGCAGCTTAGGATCGATCTCCTACGAGCAGTACTTC | CASSLGSISYEQYF
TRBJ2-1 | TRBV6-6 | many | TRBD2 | TGTGCCAGCATAAAGGGACTATCTTACAATGAGCAGTTCTTC | CASIKGLSYNEQFF
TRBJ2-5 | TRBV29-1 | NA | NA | TGCAGCACCTGGGGAGTAACAGAGACCCAGTACTTC | CSTWGVTETQYF
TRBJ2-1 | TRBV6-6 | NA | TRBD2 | TGTGCCAGCAGTGACCCGGGACTAGCGGGGGACCCCGGGGAGCAGTTCTTC | CASSDPGLAGDPGEQFF
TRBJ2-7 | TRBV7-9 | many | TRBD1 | TGTGCCAGCAGCTTAGCCTTTCACCTAGGACAGGGGGTACCCACCTACGAGCAGTACTTC | CASSLAFHLGQGVPTYEQYF
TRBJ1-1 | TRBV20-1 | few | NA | TGCAGTGCCAGGAGAGACGGGGGGGCGGGCACTGAAGCTTTCTTT | CSARRDGGAGTEAFF
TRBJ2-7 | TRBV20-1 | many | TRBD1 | TGCAGTCCCCGTGACAGGGGATCCTACGAGCAGTACTTC | CSPRDRGSYEQYF
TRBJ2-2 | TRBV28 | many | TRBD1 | TGTGCCAGCAGGGACAGGGGGCGCGGGAACACCGGGGAGCTGTTTTTT | CASRDRGRGNTGELFF
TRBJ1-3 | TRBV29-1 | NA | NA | TGCAGCGTTGCGTCGCGCTCTGGAAACACCATATATTTT | CSVASRSGNTIYF
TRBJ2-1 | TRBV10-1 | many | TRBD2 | TGCGCCAGCAGTGAGACTAGCGGGGGGGCACCTGAGCAGTTCTTC | CASSETSGGAPEQFF
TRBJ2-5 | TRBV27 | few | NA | TGTGCCAGCAGCGCCCGTCTCCCGTACCAAGAGACCCAGTACTTC | CASSARLPYQETQYF
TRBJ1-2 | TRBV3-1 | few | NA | TGTGCCAGCAGCCCCTTGGAGGGCGAGGTTGGCTACACCTTC | CASSPLEGEVGYTF
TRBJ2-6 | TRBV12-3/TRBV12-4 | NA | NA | TGTGCCAGCAGTGGACCGATATCTGGGGCCAACGTCCTGACTTTC | CASSGPISGANVLTF
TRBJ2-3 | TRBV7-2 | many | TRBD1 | TGTGCCAGCAGCTCGGTATCCACAGGGGACACGCAGTATTTT | CASSSVSTGDTQYF
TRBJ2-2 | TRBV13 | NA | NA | TGTGCCAGCACTCATTTCGACAGAATACTCTCGGGCACATCCCTCGGGGAGCTGTTTTTT | CASTHFDRILSGTSLGELFF
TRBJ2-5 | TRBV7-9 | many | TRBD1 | TGTGCCAGCAGCTTAGGGGACAGGACTATCGAAGAGACCCAGTACTTC | CASSLGDRTIEETQYF
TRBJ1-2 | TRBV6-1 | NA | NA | TGTGCCAGCAGTGAAGCACACTCAAACTATGGCTACACCTTC | CASSEAHSNYGYTF
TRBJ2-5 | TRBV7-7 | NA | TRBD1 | TGTGCCAGCAGCCTCGGGACAGGGGTGCAAGAGACCCAGTACTTC | CASSLGTGVQETQYF
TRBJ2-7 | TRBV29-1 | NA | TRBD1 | TGCAGCGTCGACAGACAGGGGGCGTACGAGCAGTACTTC | CSVDRQGAYEQYF
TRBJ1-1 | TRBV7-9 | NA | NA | TGTGCCAGCAGCTTAAGCCCAGAAGCTTTCTTT | CASSLSPEAFF
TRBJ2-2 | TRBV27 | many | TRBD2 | TGTGCCAGCAGTGTCCTAGCGGGAGTTCCTACCGGGGAGCTGTTTTTT | CASSVLAGVPTGELFF
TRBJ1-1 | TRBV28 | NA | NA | TGTGCCAGCAGTTATATCAGGGCGGACACTGAAGCTTTCTTT | CASSYIRADTEAFF
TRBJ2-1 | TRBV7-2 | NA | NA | TGTGCCAGCAGCTTACATCAGTCCTACAATGAGCAGTTCTTC | CASSLHQSYNEQFF
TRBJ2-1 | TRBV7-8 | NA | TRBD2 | TGTGCCAGCAGCTTGGGAGGACTAGCGGGAGATAATCGGTTCTTC | CASSLGGLAGDNRFF
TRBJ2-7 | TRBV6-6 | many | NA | TGTGCCAGCAGTTCCACCGGGACACTTCATCGCGAGCAGTACTTC | CASSSTGTLHREQYF
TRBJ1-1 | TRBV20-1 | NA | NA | TGCAGTGCAAAAAAAGGGGGGGGTGAAGCTTTCTTT | CSAKKGGGEAFF
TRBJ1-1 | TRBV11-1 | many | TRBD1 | TGTGCCAGCAGCTCCGTGGACAGGGTAAGGACTGAAGCTTTCTTT | CASSSVDRVRTEAFF
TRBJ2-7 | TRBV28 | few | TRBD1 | TGTGCCACCGGCGGGGCAGGGGGCAACGAGCAGTACTTC | CATGGAGGNEQYF
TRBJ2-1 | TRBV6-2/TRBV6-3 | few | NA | TGTGCCAGCAGTTACCCGGGAGGGACAGATGAACAGTTCTTC | CASSYPGGTDEQFF
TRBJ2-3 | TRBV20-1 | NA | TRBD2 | TGCAGTGCTAGAGATTGGCTAGCGGGGATTACCACAGATACGCAGTATTTT | CSARDWLAGITTDTQYF
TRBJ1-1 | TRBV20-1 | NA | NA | TGCAGTGCTAGTGGGGATGGCCCTGAAGCTTTCTTT | CSASGDGPEAFF
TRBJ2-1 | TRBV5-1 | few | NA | TGCGCCAGCAGCACTAGGTACAATGAGCAGTTCTTC | CASSTRYNEQFF
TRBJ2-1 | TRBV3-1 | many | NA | TGTGCCAGCAGCCAGAACGGGGGAAGTGAGCAGTTCTTC | CASSQNGGSEQFF